The clone carrying this T cell receptor (beta chain) rates as medium-sized. Antigen specificity is unknown. This sample was taken from a study of HIV-infected patients and healthy controls. General study results and limits: Mean usage of eight alpha and eight beta V genes differed significantly in HIV-infected patients versus controls. Compared with healthy controls, HIV-infected patients showed less CDR3 sharing between individuals. Untreated HIV+ repertoires had roughly threefold fewer distinct CDR3s and lower Shannon diversity than healthy controls.

cDNA was made from approximately 500 ng RNA using alpha and beta constant primers. Using multiplexing indices, alpha and beta chain libraries were generated apart by chain-specific third strand synthesis. The library had 12-nucleotide molecular identifiers formed by two random hexamers joined together. TCRdb fed the 5' RACE reads into MiXCR, producing one record per CDR3 protein. This table holds 13,000 or so distinct CDR3 sequences, roughly 9.9% found once. This CDR3 has 19 residues. V trimming: 2 bases; J trimming: 11 bases; junction bases outside the gene matches: 20. No cell fractionation was done, so the repertoire covers all unsorted peripheral blood T cells.

The chain has TRBV12-3 or TRBV12-4 and TRBJ2-1, with TRBD2 matching 11 bases. What was sequenced was blood. The sequence was obtained from an adult in good health. In DNA, the CDR3 is TGTGCCAGCAGTTTAACCCCCGGACTAGCGGGCGAGCAACCACGTAAGCAGTTCTTC. Residues: CASSLTPGLAGEQPRKQFF.